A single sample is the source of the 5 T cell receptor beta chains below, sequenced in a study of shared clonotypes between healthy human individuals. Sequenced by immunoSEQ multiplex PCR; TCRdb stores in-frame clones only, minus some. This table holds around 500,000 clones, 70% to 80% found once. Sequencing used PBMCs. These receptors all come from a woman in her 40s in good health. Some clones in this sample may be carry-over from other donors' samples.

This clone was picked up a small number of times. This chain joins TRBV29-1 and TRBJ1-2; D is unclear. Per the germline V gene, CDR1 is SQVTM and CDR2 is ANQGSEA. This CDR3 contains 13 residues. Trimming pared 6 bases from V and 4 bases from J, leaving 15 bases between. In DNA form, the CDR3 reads TGCAGCGTAACCCCTCAGGCACGCTATGGCTACACCTTC. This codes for CSVTPQARYGYTF.

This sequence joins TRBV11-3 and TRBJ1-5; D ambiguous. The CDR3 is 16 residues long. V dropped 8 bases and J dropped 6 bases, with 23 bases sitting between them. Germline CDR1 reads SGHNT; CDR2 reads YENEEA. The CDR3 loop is CASPFEADEDGQPQHF. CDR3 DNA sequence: TGTGCCAGCCCCTTCGAAGCCGACGAGGATGGTCAGCCCCAGCATTTT.

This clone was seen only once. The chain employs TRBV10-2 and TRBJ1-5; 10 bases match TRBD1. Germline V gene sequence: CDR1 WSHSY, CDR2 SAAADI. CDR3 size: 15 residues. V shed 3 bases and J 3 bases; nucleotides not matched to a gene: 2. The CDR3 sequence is CASSDGTGDNQPQHF. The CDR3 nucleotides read TGCGCCAGCAGTGATGGGACAGGGGACAATCAGCCCCAGCATTTT.

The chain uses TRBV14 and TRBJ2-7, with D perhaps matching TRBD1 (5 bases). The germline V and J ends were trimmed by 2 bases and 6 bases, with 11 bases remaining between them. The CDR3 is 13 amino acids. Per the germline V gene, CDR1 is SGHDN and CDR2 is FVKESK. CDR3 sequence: CASSQSRTGEQYF. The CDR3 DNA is TGTGCCAGCAGCCAATCACGCACAGGCGAGCAGTACTTC.

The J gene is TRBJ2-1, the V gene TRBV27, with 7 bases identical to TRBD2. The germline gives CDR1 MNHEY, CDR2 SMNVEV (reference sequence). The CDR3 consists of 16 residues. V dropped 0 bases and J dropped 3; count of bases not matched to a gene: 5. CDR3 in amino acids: CASSLSSRGSYNEQFF. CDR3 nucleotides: TGTGCCAGCAGTTTATCTTCGCGGGGGAGCTACAATGAGCAGTTCTTC.